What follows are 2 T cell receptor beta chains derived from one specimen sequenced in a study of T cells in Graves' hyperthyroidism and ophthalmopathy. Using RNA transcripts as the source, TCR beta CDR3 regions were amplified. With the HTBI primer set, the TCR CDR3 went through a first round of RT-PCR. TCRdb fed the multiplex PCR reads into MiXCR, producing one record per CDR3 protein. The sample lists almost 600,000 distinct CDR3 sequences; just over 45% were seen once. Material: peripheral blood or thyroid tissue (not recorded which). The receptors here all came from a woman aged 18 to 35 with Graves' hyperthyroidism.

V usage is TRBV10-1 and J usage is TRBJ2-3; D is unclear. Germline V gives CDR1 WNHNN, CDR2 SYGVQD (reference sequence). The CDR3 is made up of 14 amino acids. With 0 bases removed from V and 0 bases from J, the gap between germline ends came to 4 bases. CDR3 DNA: TGCGCCAGCAGTGAGTCGGCAAGCACAGATACGCAGTATTTT. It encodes CASSESASTDTQYF.

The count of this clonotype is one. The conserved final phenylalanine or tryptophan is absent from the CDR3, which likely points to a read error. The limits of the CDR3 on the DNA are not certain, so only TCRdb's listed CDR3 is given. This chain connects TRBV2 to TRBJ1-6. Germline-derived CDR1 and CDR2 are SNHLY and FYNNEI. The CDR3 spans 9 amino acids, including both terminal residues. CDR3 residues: CASSNPGTS.